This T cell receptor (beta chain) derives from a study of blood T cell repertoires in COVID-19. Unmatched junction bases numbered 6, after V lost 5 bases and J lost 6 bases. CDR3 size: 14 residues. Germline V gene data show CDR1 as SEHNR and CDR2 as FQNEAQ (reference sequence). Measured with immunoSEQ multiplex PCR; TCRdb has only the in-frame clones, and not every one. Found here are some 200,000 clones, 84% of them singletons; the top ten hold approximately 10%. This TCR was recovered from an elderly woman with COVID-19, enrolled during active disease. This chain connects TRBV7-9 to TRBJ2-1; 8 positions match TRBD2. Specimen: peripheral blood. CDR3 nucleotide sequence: TGTGCCAGCAGCCCGACGGGGGGGAGCAATGAGCAGTTCTTC. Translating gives CASSPTGGSNEQFF.